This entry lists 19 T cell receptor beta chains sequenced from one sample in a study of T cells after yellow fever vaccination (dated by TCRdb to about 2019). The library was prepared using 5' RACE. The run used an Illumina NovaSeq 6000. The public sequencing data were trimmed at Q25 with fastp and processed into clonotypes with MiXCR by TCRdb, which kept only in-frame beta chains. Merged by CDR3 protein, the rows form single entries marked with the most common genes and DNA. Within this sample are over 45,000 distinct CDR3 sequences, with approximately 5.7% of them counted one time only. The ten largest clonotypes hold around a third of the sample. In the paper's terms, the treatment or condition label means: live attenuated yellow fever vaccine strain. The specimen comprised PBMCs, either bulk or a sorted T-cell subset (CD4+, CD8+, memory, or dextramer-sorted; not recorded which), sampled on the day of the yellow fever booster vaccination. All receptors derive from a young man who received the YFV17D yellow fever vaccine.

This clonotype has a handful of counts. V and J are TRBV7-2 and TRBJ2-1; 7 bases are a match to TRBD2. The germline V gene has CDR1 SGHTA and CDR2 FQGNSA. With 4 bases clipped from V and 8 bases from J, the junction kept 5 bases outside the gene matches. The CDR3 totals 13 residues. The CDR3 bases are TGTGCCAGCAGCTCCGGACGGGGGGATGAGCAGTTCTTC. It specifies CASSSGRGDEQFF.

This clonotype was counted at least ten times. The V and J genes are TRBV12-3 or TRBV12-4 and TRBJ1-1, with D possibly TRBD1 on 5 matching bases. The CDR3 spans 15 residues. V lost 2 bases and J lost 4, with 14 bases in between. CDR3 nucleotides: TGTGCCAGCAGTTTACGGGGCCGGGTCGGCACTGAAGCTTTCTTT. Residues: CASSLRGRVGTEAFF.

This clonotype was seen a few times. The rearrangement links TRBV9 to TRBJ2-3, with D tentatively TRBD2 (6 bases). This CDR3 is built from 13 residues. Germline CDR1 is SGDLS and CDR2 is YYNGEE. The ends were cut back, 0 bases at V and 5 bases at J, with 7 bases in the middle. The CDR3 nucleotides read TGTGCCAGCAGCGTAGACGGGGGAGATACGCAGTATTTT. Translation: CASSVDGGDTQYF.

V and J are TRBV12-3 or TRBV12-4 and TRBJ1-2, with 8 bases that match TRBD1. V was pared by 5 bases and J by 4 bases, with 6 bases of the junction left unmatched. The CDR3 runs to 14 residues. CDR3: CASSPGGSSYGYTF. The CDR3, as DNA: TGTGCCAGCAGTCCAGGGGGCTCCTCCTATGGCTACACCTTC.

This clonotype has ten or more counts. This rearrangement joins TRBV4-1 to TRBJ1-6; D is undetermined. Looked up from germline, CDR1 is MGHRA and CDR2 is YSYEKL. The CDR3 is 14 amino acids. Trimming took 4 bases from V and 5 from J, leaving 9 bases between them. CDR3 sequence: CASSRGLDNSPLHF. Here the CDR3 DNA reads TGCGCCAGCAGCCGAGGGCTGGATAATTCACCCCTCCACTTT.

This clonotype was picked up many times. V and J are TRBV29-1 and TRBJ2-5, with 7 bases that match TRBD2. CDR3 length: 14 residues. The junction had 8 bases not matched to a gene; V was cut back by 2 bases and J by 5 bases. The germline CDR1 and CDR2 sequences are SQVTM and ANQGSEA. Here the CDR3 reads CSVEIAGEGETQYF. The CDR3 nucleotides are TGCAGCGTTGAAATTGCGGGGGAGGGCGAGACCCAGTACTTC.

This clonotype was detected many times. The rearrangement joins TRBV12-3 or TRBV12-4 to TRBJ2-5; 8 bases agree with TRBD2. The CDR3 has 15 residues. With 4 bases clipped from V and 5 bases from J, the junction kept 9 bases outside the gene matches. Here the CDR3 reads CASSSGGGIGETQYF. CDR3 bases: TGTGCCAGCAGTTCCGGGGGGGGGATCGGGGAGACCCAGTACTTC.

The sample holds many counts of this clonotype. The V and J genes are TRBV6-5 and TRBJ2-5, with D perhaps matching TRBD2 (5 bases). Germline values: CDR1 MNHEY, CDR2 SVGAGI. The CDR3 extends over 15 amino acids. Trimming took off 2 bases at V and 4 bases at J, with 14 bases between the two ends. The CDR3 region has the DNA TGTGCCAGCAGTTACGGCCTAGCAGTTTCAGAGACCCAGTACTTC. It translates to CASSYGLAVSETQYF.

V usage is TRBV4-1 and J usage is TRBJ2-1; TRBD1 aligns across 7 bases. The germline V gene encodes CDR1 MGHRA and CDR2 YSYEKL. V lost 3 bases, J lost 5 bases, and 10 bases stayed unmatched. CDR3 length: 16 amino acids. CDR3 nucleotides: TGCGCCAGCAGCCACCCCACAGGGGTCCCTAACAATGAGCAGTTCTTC. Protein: CASSHPTGVPNNEQFF.

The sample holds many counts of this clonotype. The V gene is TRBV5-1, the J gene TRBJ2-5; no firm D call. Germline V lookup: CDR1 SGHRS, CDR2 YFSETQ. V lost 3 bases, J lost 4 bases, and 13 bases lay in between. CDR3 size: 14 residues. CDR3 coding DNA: TGCGCCAGCAGCTACCGCGAACTCGGAGAGACCCAGTACTTC. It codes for CASSYRELGETQYF.

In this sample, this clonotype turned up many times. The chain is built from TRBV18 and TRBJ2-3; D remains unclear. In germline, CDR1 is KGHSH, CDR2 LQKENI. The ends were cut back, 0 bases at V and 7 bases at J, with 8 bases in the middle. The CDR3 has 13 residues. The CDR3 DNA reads TGTGCCAGCTCACCACCGTCGACGCATACGCAGTATTTT. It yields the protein CASSPPSTHTQYF. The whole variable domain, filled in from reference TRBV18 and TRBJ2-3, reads NAGVMQNPRHLVRRRGQEARLRCSPMKGHSHVYWYRQLPEEGLKFMVYLQKENIIDESGMPKERFSAEFPKEGPSILRIQQVVRGDSAAYFCASSPPSTHTQYFGPGTRLTVL.

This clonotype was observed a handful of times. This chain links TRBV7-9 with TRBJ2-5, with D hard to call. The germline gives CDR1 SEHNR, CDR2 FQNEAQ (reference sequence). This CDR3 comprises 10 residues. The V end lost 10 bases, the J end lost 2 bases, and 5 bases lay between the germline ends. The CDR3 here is CAILQETQYF. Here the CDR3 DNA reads TGTGCCATCCTACAAGAGACCCAGTACTTC.

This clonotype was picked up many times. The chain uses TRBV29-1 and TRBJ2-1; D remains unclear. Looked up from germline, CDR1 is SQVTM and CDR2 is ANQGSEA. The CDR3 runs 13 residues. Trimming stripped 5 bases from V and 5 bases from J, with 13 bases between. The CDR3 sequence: CSVYRSSDNEQFF. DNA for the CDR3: TGCAGCGTTTACAGATCTTCAGACAATGAGCAGTTCTTC.

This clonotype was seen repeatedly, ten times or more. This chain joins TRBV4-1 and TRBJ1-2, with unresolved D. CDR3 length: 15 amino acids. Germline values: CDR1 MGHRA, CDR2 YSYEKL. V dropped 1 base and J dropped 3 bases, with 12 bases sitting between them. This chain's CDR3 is CASSQVGQNYYGYTF. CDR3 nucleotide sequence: TGCGCCAGCAGCCAAGTCGGCCAGAATTACTATGGCTACACCTTC.

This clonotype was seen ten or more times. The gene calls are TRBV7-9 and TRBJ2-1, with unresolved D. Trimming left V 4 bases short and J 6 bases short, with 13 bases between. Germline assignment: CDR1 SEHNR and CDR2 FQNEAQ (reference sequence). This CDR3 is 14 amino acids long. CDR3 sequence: CASSSSASVNEQFF. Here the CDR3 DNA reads TGTGCCAGCAGCTCCTCGGCATCTGTCAATGAGCAGTTCTTC.

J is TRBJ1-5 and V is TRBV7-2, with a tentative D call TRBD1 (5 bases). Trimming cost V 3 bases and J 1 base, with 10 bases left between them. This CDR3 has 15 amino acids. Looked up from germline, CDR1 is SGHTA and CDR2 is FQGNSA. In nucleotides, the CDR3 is TGTGCCAGCAGCTTTACAGGACAAAGCAATCAGCCCCAGCATTTT. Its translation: CASSFTGQSNQPQHF.

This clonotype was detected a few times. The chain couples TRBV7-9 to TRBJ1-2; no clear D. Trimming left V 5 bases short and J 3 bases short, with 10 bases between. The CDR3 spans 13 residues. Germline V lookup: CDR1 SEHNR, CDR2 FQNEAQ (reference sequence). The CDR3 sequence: CASSHAGDYGYTF. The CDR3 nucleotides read TGTGCCAGCAGCCATGCCGGGGACTATGGCTACACCTTC.

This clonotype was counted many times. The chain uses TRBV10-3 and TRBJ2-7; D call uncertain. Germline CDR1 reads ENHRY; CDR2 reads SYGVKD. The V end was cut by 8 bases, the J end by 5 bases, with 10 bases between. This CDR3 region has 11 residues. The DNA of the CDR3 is TGTGCCATCGGGCGGTTGGACGAGCAGTACTTC. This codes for CAIGRLDEQYF.

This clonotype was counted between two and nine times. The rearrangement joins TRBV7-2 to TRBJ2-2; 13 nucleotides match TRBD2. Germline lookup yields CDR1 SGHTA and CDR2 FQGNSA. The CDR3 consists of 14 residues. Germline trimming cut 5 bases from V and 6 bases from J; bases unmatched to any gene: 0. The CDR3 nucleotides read TGTGCCAGCAGCACTAGCGGGGGGGCCGGGGAGCTGTTTTTT. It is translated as CASSTSGGAGELFF.